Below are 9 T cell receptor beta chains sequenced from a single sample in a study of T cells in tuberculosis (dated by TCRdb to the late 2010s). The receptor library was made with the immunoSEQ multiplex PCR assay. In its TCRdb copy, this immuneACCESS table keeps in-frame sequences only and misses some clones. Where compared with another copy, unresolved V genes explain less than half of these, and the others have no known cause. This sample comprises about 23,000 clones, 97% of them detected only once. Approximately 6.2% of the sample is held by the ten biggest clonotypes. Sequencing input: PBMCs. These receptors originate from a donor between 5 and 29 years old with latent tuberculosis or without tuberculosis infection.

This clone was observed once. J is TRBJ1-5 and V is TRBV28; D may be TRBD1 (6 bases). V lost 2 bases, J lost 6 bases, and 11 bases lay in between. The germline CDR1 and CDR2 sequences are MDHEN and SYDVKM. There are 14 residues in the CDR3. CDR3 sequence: CASSLGQGFQPQHF. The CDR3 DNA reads TGTGCCAGCAGTTTAGGGCAGGGGTTTCAGCCCCAGCATTTT. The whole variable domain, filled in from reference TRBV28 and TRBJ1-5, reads DVKVTQSSRYLVKRTGEKVFLECVQDMDHENMFWYRQDPGLGLRLIYFSYDVKMKEKGDIPEGYSVSREKKERFSLILESASTNQTSMYLCASSLGQGFQPQHFGDGTRLSIL.

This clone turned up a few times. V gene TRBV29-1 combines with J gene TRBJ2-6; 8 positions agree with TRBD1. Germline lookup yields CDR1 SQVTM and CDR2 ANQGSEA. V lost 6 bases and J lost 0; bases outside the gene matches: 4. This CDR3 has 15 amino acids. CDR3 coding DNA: TGCAGCGTCGGGGACAGGCTCTCTGGGGCCAACGTCCTGACTTTC. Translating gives CSVGDRLSGANVLTF.

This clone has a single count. CDR3 in amino acids: CASSEGLTGANEQFF. The CDR3 coding sequence is TGTGCCAGCAGTGAAGGCCTTACAGGGGCGAATGAGCAGTTCTTC. The V call is TRBV6-1, the J call TRBJ2-1, with TRBD1 matching over 7 bases. The germline V gene encodes CDR1 MNHNS and CDR2 SASEGT. The V gene end was trimmed by 1 base and the J gene end by 7 bases; junction bases not matched to a gene: 7. This CDR3 region has 15 residues.

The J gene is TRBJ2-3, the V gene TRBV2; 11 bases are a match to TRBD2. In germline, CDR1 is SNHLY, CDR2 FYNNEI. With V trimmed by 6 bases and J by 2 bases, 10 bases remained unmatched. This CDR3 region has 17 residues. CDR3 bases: TGTGCCAGCAGCGGACTAGCGGGCGGACCTCTCACAGATACGCAGTATTTT. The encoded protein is CASSGLAGGPLTDTQYF.

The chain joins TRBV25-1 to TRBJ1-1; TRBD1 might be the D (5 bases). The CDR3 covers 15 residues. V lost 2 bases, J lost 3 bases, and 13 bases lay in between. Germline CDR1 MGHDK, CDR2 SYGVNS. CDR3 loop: CASSEVGTGDTEAFF. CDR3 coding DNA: TGTGCCAGCAGTGAAGTGGGCACGGGGGACACTGAAGCTTTCTTT.

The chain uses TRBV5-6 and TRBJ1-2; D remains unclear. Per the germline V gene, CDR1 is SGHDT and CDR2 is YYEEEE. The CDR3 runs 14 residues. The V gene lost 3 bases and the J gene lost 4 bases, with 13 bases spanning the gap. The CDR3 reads CASSSGSRGYGYTF. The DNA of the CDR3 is TGTGCCAGCAGCTCTGGATCCCGGGGCTATGGCTACACCTTC.

The CDR3 spells CASSQVEGARGYTF. The CDR3 region has the DNA TGCGCCAGCAGCCAAGTTGAGGGGGCGCGTGGCTACACCTTC. This rearrangement joins TRBV4-3 to TRBJ1-2; 7 nucleotides align to TRBD1. V was pared by 1 base and J by 7 bases, with 6 bases of the junction left unmatched. Germline CDR1 and CDR2: LGHNA and YSLEER. The CDR3 contains 14 residues.

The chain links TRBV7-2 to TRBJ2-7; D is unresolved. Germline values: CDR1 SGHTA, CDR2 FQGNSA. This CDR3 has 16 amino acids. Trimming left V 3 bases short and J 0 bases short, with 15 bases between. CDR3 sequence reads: CASSFYSARSSYEQYF. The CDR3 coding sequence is TGTGCCAGCAGCTTCTATTCGGCGAGGAGCTCCTACGAGCAGTACTTC.

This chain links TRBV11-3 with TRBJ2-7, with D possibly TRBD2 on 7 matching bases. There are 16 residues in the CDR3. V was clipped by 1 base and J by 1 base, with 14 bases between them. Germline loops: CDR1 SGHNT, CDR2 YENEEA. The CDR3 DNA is TGTGCCAGCAGCTTAGGGCGGGGGCTCTTGTCCTACGAGCAGTACTTC. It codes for CASSLGRGLLSYEQYF.